The 15 T cell receptor beta chains below all came from one sample that was sequenced in a study of blood T cells in healthy people across ages. Combining a sample-barcoded 5' primer with a J-beta primer mix, a second PCR ran for roughly 7 to 11 cycles. TCRdb redid the calling of the 5' RACE reads with MiXCR, one entry per CDR3 protein. Of about 670,000 distinct CDR3 sequences listed, roughly half are singletons. The source material was blood. These receptors were taken from an elderly woman in good health.

This clonotype was counted a single time. The chain combines TRBV27 with TRBJ1-2, with TRBD1 matching 8 bases. There are 13 residues in the CDR3. The germline gives CDR1 MNHEY, CDR2 SMNVEV (reference sequence). Germline trimming cut 3 bases from V and 6 bases from J; bases unmatched to any gene: 3. CDR3 in amino acids: CASSLTGVHGYTF. The CDR3 DNA reads as TGTGCCAGCAGTTTGACAGGGGTCCATGGCTACACCTTC.

The chain links TRBV12-3 or TRBV12-4 to TRBJ2-1; D might be TRBD1 or TRBD2, each matching 6 bases. V was pared by 7 bases and J by 8 bases, with 15 bases between. The CDR3 length is 13 residues. The CDR3 spells CASTRRGLDEQFF. The CDR3 nucleotides read TGTGCCAGCACCCGACGGGGGCTCGATGAGCAGTTCTTC.

This clonotype occurred a few times. The chain carries TRBV28 and TRBJ1-2; 8 nucleotides agree with TRBD1. Losses at the gene ends were 6 bases for V and 5 bases for J; bases not matched to a gene: 8. Germline-derived CDR1 and CDR2 are MDHEN and SYDVKM. The CDR3 extends over 14 amino acids. CDR3 nucleotide sequence: TGTGCCAGCAGGAGCCGGGACAGGCATTATGGCTACACCTTC. Encoded protein: CASRSRDRHYGYTF.

This clonotype was recorded many times. The rearrangement links TRBV27 to TRBJ2-4, with 9 bases matching TRBD1. Germline assignment: CDR1 MNHEY and CDR2 SMNVEV (reference sequence). This CDR3 spans 18 amino acids. The V segment lost 5 bases and the J segment 0 bases; nucleotides outside the gene matches: 11. CDR3 in amino acids: CASSLYTGTGIAKNIQYF. The CDR3 bases are TGTGCCAGCAGTCTCTACACCGGGACAGGGATAGCCAAAAACATTCAGTACTTC.

This clonotype appeared many times. V is TRBV2 and J is TRBJ2-2; D remains ambiguous. The V gene's germline CDR1 is SNHLY and CDR2 FYNNEI. Deletions cut 7 bases from V and 0 bases from J, with 9 bases between. The CDR3 is made up of 14 amino acids. The CDR3 coding sequence is TGTGCCAGCAAGACCGACACGAACACCGGGGAGCTGTTTTTT. It specifies CASKTDTNTGELFF.

The table lists this clonotype with many counts. V usage is TRBV5-1 and J usage is TRBJ2-7; D possibly corresponds to TRBD2 (5 bases). Deletions cut 4 bases from V and 5 bases from J, with 16 bases between. This CDR3 is 14 amino acids long. The germline V gene encodes CDR1 SGHRS and CDR2 YFSETQ. Written as DNA, the CDR3 is TGCGCCAGCAGCGGCGTTAGCGTCGCCCACGAGCAGTACTTC. Its protein product is CASSGVSVAHEQYF. Combining the CDR3 with reference TRBV5-1 and TRBJ2-7 gives the whole variable domain KAGVTQTPRYLIKTRGQQVTLSCSPISGHRSVSWYQQTPGQGLQFLFEYFSETQRNKGNFPGRFSGRQFSNSRSEMNVSTLELGDSALYLCASSGVSVAHEQYFGPGTRLTVT.

The rearrangement links TRBV5-1 to TRBJ2-4, with 9 bases fitting TRBD1. The DNA end lines up better with TRBJ2-7; the J call may be wrong. Looked up from germline, CDR1 is SGHRS and CDR2 is YFSETQ. CDR3 size: 13 residues. In DNA, the CDR3 is TGCGCCAGCAGCTTAACAGGGGGCCACGAGCAGTACTTC. Residues: CASSLTGGHEQYF.

This clonotype has more than one count but fewer than ten. The rearrangement uses TRBV28 and TRBJ2-7, with D possibly being TRBD1 (6 bases). Germline V gene lookup returns CDR1 MDHEN and CDR2 SYDVKM. Trimming pared 5 bases from V and 3 bases from J, leaving 11 bases between. The CDR3 loop spans 13 amino acids. The CDR3 region is CASSRQQGYEQYF. The CDR3, as DNA: TGTGCCAGCAGTCGACAACAGGGCTACGAGCAGTACTTC.

The table lists this clonotype with many counts. The J gene is TRBJ2-1, the V gene TRBV27; weak D call: TRBD1 (5 bases). The CDR3 sequence is 13 residues long. Trimming took 1 base from V and 9 from J, leaving 10 bases between them. Per the germline V gene, CDR1 is MNHEY and CDR2 is SMNVEV (reference sequence). The CDR3 loop is CASSLFRVGEQFF. CDR3 nucleotide sequence: TGTGCCAGCAGTTTATTCAGGGTCGGTGAGCAGTTCTTC.

This clonotype has ten or more counts. The chain is built from TRBV7-8 and TRBJ2-3; 8 positions agree with TRBD1. V lost 6 bases, J lost 4 bases, and 6 bases stayed unmatched. Germline lookup yields CDR1 SGHVS and CDR2 FQNEAQ. This CDR3 is 14 amino acids long. In DNA form, the CDR3 reads TGTGCCAGCAGATTTCCAGGGGGCGCAGATACGCAGTATTTT. Encoded protein: CASRFPGGADTQYF.

This clonotype has a count of ten or more. J is TRBJ2-2 and V is TRBV5-1; D call uncertain. Germline CDR1 SGHRS, CDR2 YFSETQ. Trimming stripped 0 bases from V and 6 bases from J, with 12 bases between. The CDR3 length is 15 residues. In DNA, the CDR3 is TGCGCCAGCAGCTTGGGGCCGGCCGGACCCGGGGAGCTGTTTTTT. It specifies CASSLGPAGPGELFF. Full variable domain (missing parts from reference TRBV5-1 and TRBJ2-2): KAGVTQTPRYLIKTRGQQVTLSCSPISGHRSVSWYQQTPGQGLQFLFEYFSETQRNKGNFPGRFSGRQFSNSRSEMNVSTLELGDSALYLCASSLGPAGPGELFFGEGSRLTVL.

This clonotype was counted once. This chain connects TRBV6-6 to TRBJ2-2; a possible D gene is TRBD2 (5 bases). Trimming cost V 2 bases and J 1 base, with 8 bases left between them. CDR3 length equals 15 residues. From germline, CDR1 is MNHNY and CDR2 SVGAGI (reference sequence). The CDR3 bases are TGTGCCAGCAGTTACCGAGCGGTGAACACCGGGGAGCTGTTTTTT. Its protein is CASSYRAVNTGELFF.

The chain uses TRBV30 and TRBJ1-2; D is unclear. V lost 3 bases, J lost 4 bases, and 15 bases lay in between. This CDR3 contains 14 residues. Per the germline V gene, CDR1 is GTSNPN and CDR2 is SVGIG (reference sequence). CDR3 DNA: TGTGCCTGGAGCCCCGGGAGCCACACCTATGGCTACACCTTC. This translates into CAWSPGSHTYGYTF.

This chain connects TRBV2 to TRBJ1-2; D possibly corresponds to TRBD1 (5 bases). The germline CDR1 and CDR2 sequences are SNHLY and FYNNEI. Trimming removed 2 bases from V and 3 bases from J, with 13 bases in between. There are 15 residues in the CDR3. The CDR3 sequence: CASSERRKGDYGYTF. The CDR3 DNA reads as TGTGCCAGCAGTGAACGGCGGAAAGGGGACTATGGCTACACCTTC.

This clonotype was counted a few times. One junction end disagrees with the germline gene, perhaps due to a read error. The chain couples TRBV28 to TRBJ2-1; D is unclear. CDR1 and CDR2 (germline): MDHEN, SYDVKM. This CDR3 comprises 12 residues. Written as DNA, the CDR3 is TGTGCCGGCAGTACCTATTACAATGAGCAGTTCTTC. This encodes CAGSTYYNEQFF.